This T cell receptor (beta chain) was retrieved from a study of blood T cell repertoires in COVID-19 (TCRdb year 2020). Background for the entire study: The collaborator samples originated in the United States, Italy and Spain and spanned the acute and convalescent phases of COVID-19. Nearly every sample came with metadata listing a de-identified subject ID, COVID-19 status, age in years and sex. Samples came from the ongoing ImmuneRACE study (first 160 participants) plus 1,254 subjects from 6 global collaborators. Where available, HLA class I and class II types were taken from metadata supplied by the sample provider and were not determined by assay-based typing. The repertoires were released in a freely available public database meant as a resource for research on the immune response to SARS-CoV-2. The prospective study material was composed of cDNA or gDNA derived from T cells, B-cell-depleted T cells, or PBMCs. The dataset comprised deeply sampled blood TCRbeta repertoires from subjects exposed to, actively infected with, or recovered from COVID-19.

To note about this clone: Its cognate antigen has yet to be identified. It has no much larger one-base neighbor in the sample; base qualities were not kept.

Here is what the overall study found, with its caveats: The quantity of clinical and demographic metadata differed by source and by participant and was supplied without curation.

The CDR3 has 14 amino acids, counting the end cysteine and phenylalanine. CDR3 DNA only is kept here, 42 bases in frame from base 1. The germline V gene supplies CDR1 MDHEN and CDR2 SYDVKM. V and J lose 5 bases and 5 bases, and a span of 15 bases separates them. TCRbeta CDR3 regions were amplified from genomic DNA using the immunoSEQ Assay, a bias-controlled multiplex PCR. As for the authors' bioinformatics: The number of nucleated cells in each sample was estimated by amplification of reference gene primers within the assay. Sequence reads were collapsed and filtered to measure the absolute abundance of every unique TCRbeta CDR3 rearrangement. For each sample, productive Simpson clonality was calculated as the square root of Simpson's diversity index across productive rearrangements. The source is immuneACCESS, and TCRdb retained only in-frame sequences with V and J called. Part of the clones is not carried over; for the studies checked, unresolved V genes explain less than half of this, and the remainder is unexplained. V, J and clone size were drawn from that table, and D and trimming were deduced from the DNA. Here the sample has 250,000 or so clones; around nine tenths occur a single time. The ten largest clonotypes hold under 4% of the sample.

The collaborating institutions used their own protocols to collect whole blood in K2EDTA tubes. For TCRbeta analysis, collaborators shipped samples in one of three forms: frozen whole blood, isolated PBMCs, or DNA extracted from either of those sample types. The V gene is TRBV28 and the J gene is TRBJ2-5; the D gene is perhaps TRBD2, from 6 matching bases. The origin of this receptor is a man younger than 30 with active or convalescent COVID-19. The sample was peripheral blood. For the CDR3, the sequence is CASSPGLLRETQYF. The sequenced DNA: TGTGCCAGCAGTCCGGGACTCCTGAGGGAGACCCAGTACTTC.